Listed below are T cell receptor beta chains from one sample, sequenced in a study of cytomegalovirus exposure and HLA in healthy donors. Using immunoSEQ multiplex PCR, the repertoire was profiled, and TCRdb retains in-frame clones only, with some absent. In the table there are roughly 150,000 clones, approximately 61% of which are singletons. Sequenced material: PBMCs. These receptors were collected from a human donor in good health. CDR3s include the opening cysteine and the closing phenylalanine or tryptophan. D genes are given only for firm matches. Size tells how often a clone was seen (once, few, many) or the class of an expanded clone, and some rows leave it out.

d_call,v_call,clone_size,cdr3_length,j_call,cdr3_nt,cdr3_aa
TRBD1,TRBV28,.,15,TRBJ2-7,TGTGCCAGCAGTACATCCGGGACAGGGGCCTACGAGCAGTACTTC,CASSTSGTGAYEQYF
TRBD1,TRBV7-2,.,18,TRBJ1-4,TGTGCCAGCAGCTTAGCTAGGGGACCGGGACAGGGTGGGGAAAAACTGTTTTTT,CASSLARGPGQGGEKLFF
.,TRBV7-8,.,13,TRBJ2-7,TGTGCCAGCAGCTTAGCGAGCAGCGGCGAGCAGTACTTC,CASSLASSGEQYF
.,TRBV5-4,.,12,TRBJ2-1,TGTGCCAGCAGCTTATCGTTGAATGAGCAGTTCTTC,CASSLSLNEQFF
.,TRBV28,.,15,TRBJ2-3,TGTGCCAGCAGCCCTCTCGGGACTGGCGCAAATACGCAGTATTTT,CASSPLGTGANTQYF
TRBD2,TRBV27,once,15,TRBJ2-2,TGTGCCAGCAGTTTCAATGGACTAGATCCCGGGGAGCTGTTTTTT,CASSFNGLDPGELFF
.,TRBV11-3,.,12,TRBJ2-2,TGTGCCAGCAGCTGGGGGGAAAGGGAGCTGTTTTTT,CASSWGERELFF
.,TRBV6-5,once,12,TRBJ1-2,TGTGCCAGCACCGACAACAACTATGGCTACACCTTC,CASTDNNYGYTF
TRBD1,TRBV5-4,.,15,TRBJ2-7,TGTGCCAGCAGCAAACAGACAGGGAACTCCTACGAGCAGTACTTC,CASSKQTGNSYEQYF
.,TRBV28,.,16,TRBJ2-7,TGTGCCAGCAGACCTAGGGTGCGGGATGGGAACTACGAGCAGTACTTC,CASRPRVRDGNYEQYF
TRBD2,TRBV5-1,once,15,TRBJ2-2,TGCGCCAGCAGCTTGAGCGGGGCCAACACCGGGGAGCTGTTTTTT,CASSLSGANTGELFF
.,TRBV14,.,14,TRBJ2-1,TGTGCCAGCAGCCCACTCGGCGGGTTAAATGAGCAGTTCTTC,CASSPLGGLNEQFF
.,TRBV11-2,.,16,TRBJ1-3,TGTGCCAGCAGCTTTCGCGCCGACAGCTCTGGAAACACCATATATTTT,CASSFRADSSGNTIYF
TRBD1,TRBV19,.,15,TRBJ2-6,TGTGCCAGTAGTGAGACAGGGGCTGGGGCCAACGTCCTGACTTTC,CASSETGAGANVLTF
TRBD2,TRBV27,.,15,TRBJ2-1,TGTGCCAGCAGTTTGGGGACTAGCGGAAACAATGAGCAGTTCTTC,CASSLGTSGNNEQFF
.,TRBV18,.,16,TRBJ2-1,TGTGCCAGCTCACCAGCGGCGGGGGCGGGTCGAAATGAGCAGTTCTTC,CASSPAAGAGRNEQFF
TRBD2,TRBV11-2,.,18,TRBJ2-5,TGTGCCAGCAGCTTAGTTGGGACTAGCGGGAGGGGACAAGAGACCCAGTACTTC,CASSLVGTSGRGQETQYF
TRBD1,TRBV18,.,14,TRBJ2-5,TGTGCCAGCTCGCCCGGGACAGGGCAAGAGACCCAGTACTTC,CASSPGTGQETQYF
.,TRBV27,.,18,TRBJ2-2,TGTGCCAGCAGTTTCGAGGGAGTGGGTTTTGTGAACACCGGGGAGCTGTTTTTT,CASSFEGVGFVNTGELFF
TRBD1,TRBV5-1,.,16,TRBJ2-5,TGCGCCAGCAGGCCCAGGGACAGACAAACAGGGGAGACCCAGTACTTC,CASRPRDRQTGETQYF
.,TRBV11-3,.,19,TRBJ2-2,TGTGCCAGCAGCTTCCATAGGTCAGGGGACCAGCGGAGGACCGGGGAGCTGTTTTTT,CASSFHRSGDQRRTGELFF
TRBD1,TRBV4-1,few,15,TRBJ1-1,TGCGCCAGCAGCCAGGGGACAGGATGGAGCACTGAAGCTTTCTTT,CASSQGTGWSTEAFF
TRBD1,TRBV7-9,.,18,TRBJ2-7,TGTGCCAGCAGCTTAGACAGGGGGCGCCCCGAGGAATTCTACGAGCAGTACTTC,CASSLDRGRPEEFYEQYF
TRBD1,TRBV9,.,17,TRBJ1-2,TGTGCCAGCAGCAGGGGGACAGGGGGTGATACTAACTATGGCTACACCTTC,CASSRGTGGDTNYGYTF
.,TRBV13,.,14,TRBJ2-5,TGTGCCAGCAGCTTAGGGACACCAGGAGGGACCCAGTACTTC,CASSLGTPGGTQYF
TRBD1,TRBV5-4,.,12,TRBJ2-7,TGTGCCAGCAGCTCACAGGGGTACGAGCAGTACTTC,CASSSQGYEQYF
TRBD1,TRBV7-9,few,14,TRBJ1-1,TGTGCCAGCAGCTCGGACAGGGGAGGCACTGAAGCTTTCTTT,CASSSDRGGTEAFF
.,TRBV10-2,once,11,TRBJ2-7,TGCGCCACCAGACTAGGCTACGAGCAGTACTTC,CATRLGYEQYF
.,TRBV10-3,.,13,TRBJ2-3,TGTGCCATCAGTGAGCCAATCACAGATACGCAGTATTTT,CAISEPITDTQYF
.,TRBV6-5,.,12,TRBJ1-1,TGTGCCAGCACTCGGGGGGGGAATGAAGCTTTCTTT,CASTRGGNEAFF
TRBD1,TRBV11-2,.,15,TRBJ1-2,TGTGCCAGCAGCCTCCTACAGGGGGCGGGCTATGGCTACACCTTC,CASSLLQGAGYGYTF
TRBD2,TRBV5-1,.,16,TRBJ2-3,TGCGCCAGCAGCCGGGGGACTAGCGGGGGTACAGATACGCAGTATTTT,CASSRGTSGGTDTQYF
.,TRBV7-2,few,12,TRBJ1-1,TGTGCCAGCAGTCCTTCCCTCACTGAAGCTTTCTTT,CASSPSLTEAFF
TRBD2,TRBV27,.,16,TRBJ2-1,TGTGCCAGCAGTACCCTGCCTAGCGGGGGGAGGGAGGAGCAGTTCTTC,CASSTLPSGGREEQFF
.,TRBV11-2,few,11,TRBJ2-7,TGTGCCAGCAGCTCCCTCCTCGAGCAGTACTTC,CASSSLLEQYF
TRBD1,TRBV5-1,few,15,TRBJ2-7,TGCGCCAGCAGCCCGCCGGGACAGGGAATAGGTGAGCAGTACTTC,CASSPPGQGIGEQYF
.,TRBV28,.,16,TRBJ1-2,TGTGCCAGCAGTTTCGCCCACGGGGGTCTGGGCTATGGCTACACCTTC,CASSFAHGGLGYGYTF
.,TRBV11-2,.,15,TRBJ1-1,TGTGCCAGCAGCCTTTTTCGGGGAGGGCTCACTGAAGCTTTCTTT,CASSLFRGGLTEAFF
.,TRBV5-1,.,14,TRBJ2-3,TGCGCCAGCAGCTTGGGGCGGGTTGCAGATACGCAGTATTTT,CASSLGRVADTQYF
TRBD2,TRBV27,.,17,TRBJ2-1,TGTGCCAGCAGTTTATCTACCGGGACTAGCGTGTACAATGAGCAGTTCTTC,CASSLSTGTSVYNEQFF
TRBD1,TRBV6-5,once,14,TRBJ2-3,TGTGCCAGCAGTCAACGGACAGGCCGGGATACGCAGTATTTT,CASSQRTGRDTQYF
TRBD1,TRBV27,.,16,TRBJ2-3,TGTGCCAGCCTTGGGTCAGGGGGCTTGGGCACAGATACGCAGTATTTT,CASLGSGGLGTDTQYF
TRBD1,TRBV5-1,.,16,TRBJ2-3,TGCGCCAGCAGCTTGGGTAGGACAGGGATCTCAGATACGCAGTATTTT,CASSLGRTGISDTQYF
.,TRBV28,.,14,TRBJ2-1,TGTGCCAGCAGCGGGAGTGGGTCCTACAATGAGCAGTTCTTC,CASSGSGSYNEQFF